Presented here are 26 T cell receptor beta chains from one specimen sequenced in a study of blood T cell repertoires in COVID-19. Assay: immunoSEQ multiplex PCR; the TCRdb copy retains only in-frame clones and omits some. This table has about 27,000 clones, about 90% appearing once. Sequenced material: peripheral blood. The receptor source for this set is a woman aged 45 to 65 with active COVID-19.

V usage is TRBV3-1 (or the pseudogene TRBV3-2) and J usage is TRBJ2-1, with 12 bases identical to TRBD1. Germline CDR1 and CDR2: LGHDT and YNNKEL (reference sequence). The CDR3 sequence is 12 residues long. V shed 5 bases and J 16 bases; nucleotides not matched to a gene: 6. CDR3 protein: CASSWDRGRLFF. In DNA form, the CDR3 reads TGTGCCAGCAGCTGGGACAGGGGGCGATTATTCTTC.

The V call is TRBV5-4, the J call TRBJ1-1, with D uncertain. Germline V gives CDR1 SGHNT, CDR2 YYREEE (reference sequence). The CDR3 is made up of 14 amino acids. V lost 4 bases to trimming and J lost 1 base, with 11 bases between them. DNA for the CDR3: TGTGCCAGCAGCACCGGTCGAGCGAACACTGAAGCTTTCTTT. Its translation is CASSTGRANTEAFF.

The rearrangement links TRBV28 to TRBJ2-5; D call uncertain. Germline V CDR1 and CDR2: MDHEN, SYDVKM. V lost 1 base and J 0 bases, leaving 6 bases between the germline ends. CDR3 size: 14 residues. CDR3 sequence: CASSLFENQETQYF. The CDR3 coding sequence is TGTGCCAGCAGTTTATTTGAGAACCAAGAGACCCAGTACTTC.

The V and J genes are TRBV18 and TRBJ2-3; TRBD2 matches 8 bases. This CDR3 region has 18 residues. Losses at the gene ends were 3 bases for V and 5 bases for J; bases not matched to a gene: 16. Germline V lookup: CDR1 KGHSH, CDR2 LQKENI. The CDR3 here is CASSPYHGQREIKDTQYF. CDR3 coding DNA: TGTGCCAGCTCACCCTACCATGGCCAGCGGGAGATCAAAGATACGCAGTATTTT.

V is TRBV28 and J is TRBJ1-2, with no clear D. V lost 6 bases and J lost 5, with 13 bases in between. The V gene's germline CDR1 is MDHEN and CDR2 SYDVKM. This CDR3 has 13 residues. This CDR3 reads CASRARVPYGYTF. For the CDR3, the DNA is TGTGCCAGCAGGGCCCGTGTTCCATATGGCTACACCTTC.

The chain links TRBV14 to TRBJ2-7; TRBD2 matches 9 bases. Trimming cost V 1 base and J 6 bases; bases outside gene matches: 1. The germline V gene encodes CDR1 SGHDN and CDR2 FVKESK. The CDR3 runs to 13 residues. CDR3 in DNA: TGTGCCAGCAGCCAAGTTAGCGGGAGCGAGCAGTACTTC. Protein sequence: CASSQVSGSEQYF.

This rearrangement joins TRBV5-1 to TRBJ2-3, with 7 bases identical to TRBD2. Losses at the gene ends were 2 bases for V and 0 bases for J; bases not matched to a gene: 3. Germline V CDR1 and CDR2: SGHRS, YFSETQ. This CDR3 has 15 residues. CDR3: CASSFLAASTDTQYF. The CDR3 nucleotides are TGCGCCAGCAGCTTCCTAGCGGCTAGCACAGATACGCAGTATTTT.

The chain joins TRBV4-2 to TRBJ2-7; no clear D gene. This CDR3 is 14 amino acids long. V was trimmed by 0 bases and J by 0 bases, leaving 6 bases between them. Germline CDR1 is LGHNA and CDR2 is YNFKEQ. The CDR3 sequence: CASSQESVSYEQYF. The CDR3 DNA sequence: TGTGCCAGCAGCCAAGAGTCCGTCTCCTACGAGCAGTACTTC.

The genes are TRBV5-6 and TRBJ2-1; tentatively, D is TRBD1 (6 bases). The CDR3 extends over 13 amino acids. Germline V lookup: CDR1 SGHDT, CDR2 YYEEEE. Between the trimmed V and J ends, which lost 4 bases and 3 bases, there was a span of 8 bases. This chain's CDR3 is CASSLGGYNEQFF. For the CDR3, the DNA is TGTGCCAGCAGCCTAGGGGGCTACAATGAGCAGTTCTTC.

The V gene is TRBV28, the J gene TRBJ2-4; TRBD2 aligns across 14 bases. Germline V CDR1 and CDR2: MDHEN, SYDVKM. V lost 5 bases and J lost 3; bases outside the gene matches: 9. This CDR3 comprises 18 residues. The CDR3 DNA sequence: TGTGCCAGCAGTCCTCCGGGACTAGCGGGAGTCAGCAAAAACATTCAGTACTTC. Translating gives CASSPPGLAGVSKNIQYF.

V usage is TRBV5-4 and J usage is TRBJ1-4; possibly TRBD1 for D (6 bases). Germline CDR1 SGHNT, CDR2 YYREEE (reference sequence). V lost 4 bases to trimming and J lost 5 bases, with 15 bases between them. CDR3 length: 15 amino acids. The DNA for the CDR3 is TGTGCCAGCAGCGTACAACAGGGAGGGAATGAAAAACTGTTTTTT. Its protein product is CASSVQQGGNEKLFF.

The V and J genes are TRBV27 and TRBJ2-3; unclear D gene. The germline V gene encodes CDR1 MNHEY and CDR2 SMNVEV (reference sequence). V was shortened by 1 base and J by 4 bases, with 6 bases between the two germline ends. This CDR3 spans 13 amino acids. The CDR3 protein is CASSLFGSDTQYF. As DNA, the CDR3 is TGTGCCAGCAGTTTATTTGGCTCAGATACGCAGTATTTT.

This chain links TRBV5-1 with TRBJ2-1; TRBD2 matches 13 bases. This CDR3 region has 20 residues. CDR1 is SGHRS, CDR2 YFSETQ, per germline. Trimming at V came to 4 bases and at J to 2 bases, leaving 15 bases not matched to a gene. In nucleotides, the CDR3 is TGCGCCAGCAGCCGACCGGGGACTAGCGGGATTCAAAGTACCTACAATGAGCAGTTCTTC. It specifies CASSRPGTSGIQSTYNEQFF.

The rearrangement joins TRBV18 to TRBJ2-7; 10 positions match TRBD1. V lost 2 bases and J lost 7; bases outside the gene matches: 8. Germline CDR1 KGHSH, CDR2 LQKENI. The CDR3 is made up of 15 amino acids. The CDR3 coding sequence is TGTGCCAGCTCACCAACGACAGGGGGCGCGGGGGAGCAGTACTTC. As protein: CASSPTTGGAGEQYF.

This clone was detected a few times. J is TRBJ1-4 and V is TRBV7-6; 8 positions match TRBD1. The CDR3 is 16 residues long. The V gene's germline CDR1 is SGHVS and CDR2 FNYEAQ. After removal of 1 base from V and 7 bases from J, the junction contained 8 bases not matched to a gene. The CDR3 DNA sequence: TGTGCCAGCAGCTTAGACCAGGGGGCGATGCTTGAAAAACTGTTTTTT. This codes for CASSLDQGAMLEKLFF.

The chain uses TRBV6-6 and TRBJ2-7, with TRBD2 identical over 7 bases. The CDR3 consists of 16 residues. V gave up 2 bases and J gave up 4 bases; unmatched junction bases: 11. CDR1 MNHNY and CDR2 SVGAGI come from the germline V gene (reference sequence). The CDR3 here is CASSYPETSYLYEQYF. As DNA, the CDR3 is TGTGCCAGCAGTTACCCGGAGACTAGCTATTTGTACGAGCAGTACTTC.

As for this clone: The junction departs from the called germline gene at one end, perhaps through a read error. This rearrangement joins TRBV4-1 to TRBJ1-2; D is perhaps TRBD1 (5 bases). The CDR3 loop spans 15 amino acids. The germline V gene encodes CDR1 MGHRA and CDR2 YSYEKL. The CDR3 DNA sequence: TGCGCCAGCAGCCAGGGGGGACTGCAAAGGTATGGCCACACCTTC. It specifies CASSQGGLQRYGHTF.

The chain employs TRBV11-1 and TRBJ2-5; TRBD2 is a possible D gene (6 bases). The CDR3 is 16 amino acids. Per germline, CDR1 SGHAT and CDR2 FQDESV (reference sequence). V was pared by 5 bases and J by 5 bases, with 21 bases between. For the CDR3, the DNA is TGTGCCAGCAGCCGGGGACTCCAATCCCCGAGGGAGACCCAGTACTTC. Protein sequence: CASSRGLQSPRETQYF.

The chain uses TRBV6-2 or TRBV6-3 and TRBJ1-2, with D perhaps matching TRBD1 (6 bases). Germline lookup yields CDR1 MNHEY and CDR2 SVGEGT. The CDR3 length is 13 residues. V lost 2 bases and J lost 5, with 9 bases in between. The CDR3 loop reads CASSYGTSYGYTF. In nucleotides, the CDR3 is TGTGCCAGCAGTTACGGGACATCATATGGCTACACCTTC.

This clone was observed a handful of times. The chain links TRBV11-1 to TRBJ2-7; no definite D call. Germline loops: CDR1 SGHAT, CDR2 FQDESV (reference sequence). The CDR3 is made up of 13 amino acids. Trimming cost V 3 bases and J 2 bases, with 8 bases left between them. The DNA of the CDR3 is TGTGCCAGCAGCTTTGACTTCACCTACGAGCAGTACTTC. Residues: CASSFDFTYEQYF.

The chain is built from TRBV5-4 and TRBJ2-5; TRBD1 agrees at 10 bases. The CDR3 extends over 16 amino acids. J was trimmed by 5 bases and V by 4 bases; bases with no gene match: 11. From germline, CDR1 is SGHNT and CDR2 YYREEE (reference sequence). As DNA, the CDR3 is TGTGCCAGCAGCCCGTACGGACAGGGGGTTTATGAGACCCAGTACTTC. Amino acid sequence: CASSPYGQGVYETQYF.

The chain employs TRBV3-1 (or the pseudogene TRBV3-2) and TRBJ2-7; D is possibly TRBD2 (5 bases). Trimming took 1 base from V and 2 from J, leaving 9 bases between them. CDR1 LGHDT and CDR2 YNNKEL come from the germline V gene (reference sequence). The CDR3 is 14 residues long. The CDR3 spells CASSQAGGTYEQYF. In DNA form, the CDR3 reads TGTGCCAGCAGCCAAGCCGGAGGAACCTACGAGCAGTACTTC.

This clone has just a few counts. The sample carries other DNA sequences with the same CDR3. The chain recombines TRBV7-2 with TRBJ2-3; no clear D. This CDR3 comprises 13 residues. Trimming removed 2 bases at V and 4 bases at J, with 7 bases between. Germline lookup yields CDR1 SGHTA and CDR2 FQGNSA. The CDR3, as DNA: TGTGCCAGCAGCTTATCTCTACCAGATACGCAGTATTTT. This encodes CASSLSLPDTQYF.

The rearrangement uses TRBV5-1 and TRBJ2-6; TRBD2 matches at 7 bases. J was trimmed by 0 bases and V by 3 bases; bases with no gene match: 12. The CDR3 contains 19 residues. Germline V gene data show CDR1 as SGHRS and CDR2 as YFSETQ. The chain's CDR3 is CASSSGGRETVSGANVLTF. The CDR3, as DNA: TGCGCCAGCAGCTCGGGTGGGCGGGAGACTGTCTCTGGGGCCAACGTCCTGACTTTC.

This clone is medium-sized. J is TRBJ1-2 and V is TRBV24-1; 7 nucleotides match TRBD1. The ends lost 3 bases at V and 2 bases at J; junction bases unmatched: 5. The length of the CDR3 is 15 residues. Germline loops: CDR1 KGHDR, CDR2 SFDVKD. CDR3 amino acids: CATSDPTGANYGYTF. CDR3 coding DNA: TGTGCCACCAGTGATCCTACAGGGGCGAACTATGGCTACACCTTC.

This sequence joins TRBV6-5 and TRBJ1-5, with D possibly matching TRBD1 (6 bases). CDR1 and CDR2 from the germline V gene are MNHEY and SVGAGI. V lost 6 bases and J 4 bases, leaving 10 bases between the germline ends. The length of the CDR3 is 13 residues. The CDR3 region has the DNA TGTGCCAGCAGCAAGGACAGAAATCAGCCCCAGCATTTT. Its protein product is CASSKDRNQPQHF.